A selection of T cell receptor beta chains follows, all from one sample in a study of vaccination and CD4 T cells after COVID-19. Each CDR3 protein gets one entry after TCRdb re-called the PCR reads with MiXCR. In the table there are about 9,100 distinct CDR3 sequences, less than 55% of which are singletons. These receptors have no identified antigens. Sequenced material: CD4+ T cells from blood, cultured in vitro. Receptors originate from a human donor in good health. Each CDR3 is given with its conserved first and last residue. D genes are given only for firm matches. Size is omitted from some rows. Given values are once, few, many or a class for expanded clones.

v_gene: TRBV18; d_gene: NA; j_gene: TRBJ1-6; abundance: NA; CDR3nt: TGTGCCAGCTCACCCATCCCTGAGGATTCACCCCTCCACTTT; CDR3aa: CASSPIPEDSPLHF
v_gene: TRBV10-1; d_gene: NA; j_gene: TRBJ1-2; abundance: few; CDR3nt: TGCGCCAGCAAGCGAGCTGGTGGCTACACCTTC; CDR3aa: CASKRAGGYTF
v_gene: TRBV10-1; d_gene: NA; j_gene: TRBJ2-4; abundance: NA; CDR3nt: TGCGCCAGCAGTGAGACGGGCCTAGCCAAAAACATTCAGTACTTC; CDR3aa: CASSETGLAKNIQYF
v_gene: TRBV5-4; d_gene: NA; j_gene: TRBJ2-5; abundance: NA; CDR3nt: TGTGCCAGCAGCTTGGCGGGTAGCGGAGGTTGGGAGACCCAGTACTTC; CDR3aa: CASSLAGSGGWETQYF
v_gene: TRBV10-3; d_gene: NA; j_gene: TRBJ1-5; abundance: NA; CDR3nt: TGTGCCATCAGTGAGAGGACACCTAATAGCAATCAGCCCCAGCATTTT; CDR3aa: CAISERTPNSNQPQHF
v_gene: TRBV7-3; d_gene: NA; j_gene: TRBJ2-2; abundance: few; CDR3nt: TGTGCCAGCGGTTTGGGGAGACCCACCGGGGAGCTGTTTTTT; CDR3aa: CASGLGRPTGELFF
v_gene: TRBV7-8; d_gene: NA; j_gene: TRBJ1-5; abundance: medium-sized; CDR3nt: TGTGCCAGCAGCTTTCGCTCTCAGCCCCAGCATTTT; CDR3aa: CASSFRSQPQHF
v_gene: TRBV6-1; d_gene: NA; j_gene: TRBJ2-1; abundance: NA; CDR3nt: TGTGCCAGCAGCCGCCCAGGTAATGAGCAGTTCTTC; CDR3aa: CASSRPGNEQFF
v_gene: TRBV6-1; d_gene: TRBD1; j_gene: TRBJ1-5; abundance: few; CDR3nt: TGTGCCAGCAGCCGCCGGACAGGGGGCGAGGGGCAGCCCCAGCATTTT; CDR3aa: CASSRRTGGEGQPQHF
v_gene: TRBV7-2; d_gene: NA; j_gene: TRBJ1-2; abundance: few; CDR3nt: TGTGCCAGCAGCGCCGTGGAGGTCTATGGCTACACCTTC; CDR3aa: CASSAVEVYGYTF
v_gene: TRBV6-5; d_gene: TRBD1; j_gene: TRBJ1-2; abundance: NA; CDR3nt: TGTGCCAGCAGTTACCCTAGACAGGGAGACTATGGCTACACCTTC; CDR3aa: CASSYPRQGDYGYTF
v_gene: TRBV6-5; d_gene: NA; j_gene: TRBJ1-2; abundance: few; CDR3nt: TGTGCCAGCAGTTACCCCACAAGCTATGGCTACACCTTC; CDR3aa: CASSYPTSYGYTF
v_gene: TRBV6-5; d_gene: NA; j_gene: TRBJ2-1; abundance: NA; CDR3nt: TGTGCCAGCAGTTATCGAGGCAGACACAATGAGCAGTTCTTC; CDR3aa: CASSYRGRHNEQFF
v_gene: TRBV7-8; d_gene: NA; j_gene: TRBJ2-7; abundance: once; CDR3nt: TGTGCCAGCAGCTTATACGGGGGCATATCCTACGAGCAGTACTTC; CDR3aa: CASSLYGGISYEQYF
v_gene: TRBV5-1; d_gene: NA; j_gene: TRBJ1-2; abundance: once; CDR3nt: TGCGCCAGCCTCGTGGAGAGCCCTAACTATGGCTACACCTTC; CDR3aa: CASLVESPNYGYTF
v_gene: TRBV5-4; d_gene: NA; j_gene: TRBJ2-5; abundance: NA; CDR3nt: TGTGCCAGCAGCCACAAGGGCAGGGATCTTCAGGAGACCCAGTACTTC; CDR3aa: CASSHKGRDLQETQYF
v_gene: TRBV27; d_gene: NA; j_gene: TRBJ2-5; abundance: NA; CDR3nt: TGTGCCAGCAGCCCCTGGGCAGGGTACCAAGAGACCCAGTACTTC; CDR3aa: CASSPWAGYQETQYF
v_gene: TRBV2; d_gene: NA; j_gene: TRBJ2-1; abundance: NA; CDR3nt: TGTGCCAGCCGACGGAGGCTAGATGGCTACAATGAGCAGTTCTTC; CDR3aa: CASRRRLDGYNEQFF
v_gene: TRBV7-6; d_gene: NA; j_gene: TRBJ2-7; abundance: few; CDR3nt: TGTGCCAGCAGCACCTTGAAGGGGCTGTCCACCGAGCAGTACTTC; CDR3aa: CASSTLKGLSTEQYF
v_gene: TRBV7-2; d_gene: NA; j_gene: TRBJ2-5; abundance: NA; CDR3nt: TGTGCCAGCAGCTTGGGGGCCCGGGAGACCCAGTACTTC; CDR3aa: CASSLGARETQYF
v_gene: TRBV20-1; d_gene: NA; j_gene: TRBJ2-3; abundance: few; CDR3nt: TGCAGTGCTATCTTCACGGGGGCAGATACGCAGTATTTT; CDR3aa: CSAIFTGADTQYF
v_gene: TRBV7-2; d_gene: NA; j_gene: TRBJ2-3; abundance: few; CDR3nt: TGTGCCAGCAGCTTAATAGGAGGGGAGGATACGCAGTATTTT; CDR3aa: CASSLIGGEDTQYF
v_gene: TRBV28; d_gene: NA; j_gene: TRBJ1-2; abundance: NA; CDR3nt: TGTGCCAGCAGTTTATTGGGGGTCTATGGCTACACCTTC; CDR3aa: CASSLLGVYGYTF
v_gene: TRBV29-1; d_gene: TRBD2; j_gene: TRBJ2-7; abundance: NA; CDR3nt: TGCAGCGTCTCAGGGAGCGGGGTCTACGAGCAGTACTTC; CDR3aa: CSVSGSGVYEQYF
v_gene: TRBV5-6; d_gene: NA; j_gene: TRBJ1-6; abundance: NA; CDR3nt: TGTGCCAGCAGCTTGTACGGACCTAAGACCTCACCCCTCCACTTT; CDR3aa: CASSLYGPKTSPLHF
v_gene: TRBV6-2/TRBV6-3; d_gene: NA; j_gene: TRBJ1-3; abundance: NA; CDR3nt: TGTGCCAGCAGTTGGGGGTACACCATATATTTT; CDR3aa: CASSWGYTIYF
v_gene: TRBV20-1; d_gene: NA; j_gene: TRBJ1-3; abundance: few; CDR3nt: TGCAGTGCTAGACAGGGTGATGGAAACACCATATATTTT; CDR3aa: CSARQGDGNTIYF
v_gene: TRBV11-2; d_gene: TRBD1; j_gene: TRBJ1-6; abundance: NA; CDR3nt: TGTGCCAGCAGCTTAGTCGGACAGGGACCTAATTCACCCTTCCACTTT; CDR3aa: CASSLVGQGPNSPFHF
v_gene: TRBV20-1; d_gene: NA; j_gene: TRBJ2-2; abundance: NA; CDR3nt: TGCAGTGCTAGCCCCGGGACAAAGAACACCGGGGAGCTGTTTTTT; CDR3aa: CSASPGTKNTGELFF
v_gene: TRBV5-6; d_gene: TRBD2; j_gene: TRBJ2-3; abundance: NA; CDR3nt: TGTGCCAGCAGCGCCACTAGCGCCTACACAGATACGCAGTATTTT; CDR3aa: CASSATSAYTDTQYF
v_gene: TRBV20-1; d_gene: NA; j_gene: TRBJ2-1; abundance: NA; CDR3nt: TGCAGTCCTCAGGGAGTCAGCTCCTACAATGAGCAGTTCTTC; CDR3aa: CSPQGVSSYNEQFF
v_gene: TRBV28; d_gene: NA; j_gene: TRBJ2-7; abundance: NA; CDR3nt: TGTGCCAGCATAGGGGCGTACTACGAGCAGTACTTC; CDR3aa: CASIGAYYEQYF
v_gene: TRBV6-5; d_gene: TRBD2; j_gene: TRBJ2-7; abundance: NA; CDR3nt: TGTGCCAGCAGTTACTCGACAGCGGGAGGGGACGAGCAGTACTTC; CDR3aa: CASSYSTAGGDEQYF
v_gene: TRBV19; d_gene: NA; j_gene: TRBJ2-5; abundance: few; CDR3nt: TGTGCCAGTAGTATTTCCTCCCGCGGGCCAGACTCTTCATTGTACTTC; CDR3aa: CASSISSRGPDSSLYF
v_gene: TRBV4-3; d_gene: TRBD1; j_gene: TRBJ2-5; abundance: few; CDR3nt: TGCGCCAGCAGCCATATCCTGGGACAGAAAGAGACCCAGTACTTC; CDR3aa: CASSHILGQKETQYF
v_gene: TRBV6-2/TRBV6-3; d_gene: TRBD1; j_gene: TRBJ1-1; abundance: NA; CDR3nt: TGTGCCAGCAGGACAGGGACAATACCTGAGGCTTTCTTT; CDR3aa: CASRTGTIPEAFF
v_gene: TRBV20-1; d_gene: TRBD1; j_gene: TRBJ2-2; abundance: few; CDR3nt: TGCAGCGCCCGGGACAGGCGCACCGGGGAGCTGTTTTTT; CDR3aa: CSARDRRTGELFF
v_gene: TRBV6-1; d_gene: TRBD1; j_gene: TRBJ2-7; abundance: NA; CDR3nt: TGTGCCAGCAGTCCACTGACTGGGACAGGACTATACGAGCAGTACTTC; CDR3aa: CASSPLTGTGLYEQYF
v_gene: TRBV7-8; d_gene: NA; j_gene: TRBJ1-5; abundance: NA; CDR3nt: TGTGCCAGCAGCCACAGGGATTATAGCAATCAGCCCCAGCATTTT; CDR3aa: CASSHRDYSNQPQHF
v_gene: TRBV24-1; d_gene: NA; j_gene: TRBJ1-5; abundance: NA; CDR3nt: TGTGCCACCAGCTACGGGACACCATCACCTTTGCATTTT; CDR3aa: CATSYGTPSPLHF
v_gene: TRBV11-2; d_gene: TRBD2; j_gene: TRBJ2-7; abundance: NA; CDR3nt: TGTGCCAGCAGCTCCGGAGCGGGAACCCCCTCCTACGAGCAGTACTTC; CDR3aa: CASSSGAGTPSYEQYF
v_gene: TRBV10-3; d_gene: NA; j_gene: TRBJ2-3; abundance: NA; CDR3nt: TGTGCCGCCAACTCCCCAAAGGATGCAGATACGCAGTATTTT; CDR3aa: CAANSPKDADTQYF